This T cell receptor beta chain was found in a study of early T cells in non-severe SARS-CoV-2 infection. As for the study in general: Chains from this unsorted whole-blood bulk RNA could not be paired. Whole-study results and caveats: VDJdb matching favored anti-spike CD8 responses, missing private and CD4 specificities.

Attached unique molecular identifiers marked individual cDNA molecules. MiXCR, run by TCRdb on the 5' RACE reads, gives a single entry per CDR3 protein. There are approximately 70,000 distinct CDR3 sequences in the sample; approximately 13% occur only once, and roughly 1.3% lies in the top ten. This clonotype was seen ten or more times. As yet, its antigen is unknown. This TCR derives from an adult who was a healthcare worker with PCR-confirmed SARS-CoV-2 infection or an uninfected control (not recorded which). Specimen: whole blood.

DNA for the CDR3: TGTGCCAGCAGCCATATATCCATGGAGCAGTTCTTC. Translating it yields CASSHISMEQFF. V usage is TRBV3-1 and J usage is TRBJ2-1, with no clear D. The CDR3 extends over 12 amino acids. The V end lost 3 bases, the J end lost 10 bases, and 10 bases lay between the germline ends. Germline assignment: CDR1 LGHDT and CDR2 YNNKEL (reference sequence).